Here is one T cell receptor (beta chain) with its context. The data originate from a study of low-dose radiotherapy and immunotherapy resistance in tumors. The overall study: While receiving nivolumab 240 mg every two weeks, patients also received ipilimumab 1 mg/kg every six weeks, both intravenously.

Trimming took 0 bases from V and 8 from J; bases not matched to a gene: 1. The CDR3 has 14 amino acids. Germline V gene sequence: CDR1 SGHRS, CDR2 YFSETQ. The time point is: after trial treatment. The treatment was: LDRT plus nivolumab, ipilimumab, low-dose cyclophosphamide and aspirin (RACIN trial). TRAV- and TRBV-specific primers, spanning alpha and beta chains, primed first-strand cDNA. Over approximately 20 PCR cycles, TCRs were amplified from a constant-region primer and V-primer adapter. Each CDR3 protein gets one entry after TCRdb re-called the reads with MiXCR. The sample consists of more than 70,000 distinct CDR3 sequences, 20% to 25% of them appearing once.

The clonotype originates from a female donor with ovarian cancer. This sequence joins TRBV5-1 and TRBJ2-1, with 11 bases identical to TRBD1. Sequences were derived from PBMCs, sampled after low-dose radiotherapy plus immunotherapy. CDR3 nucleotide sequence: TGCGCCAGCAGCTTGGGGGACAGGGGGGATGAGCAGTTCTTC. The encoded protein is CASSLGDRGDEQFF.